A selection of T cell receptor beta chains follows, all from one sample in a study of regulatory T cells in long-lasting Graves disease. TCRdb reprocessed the multiplex PCR reads with MiXCR, giving one entry per CDR3 protein. Among 450,000 to 700,000 distinct CDR3 sequences listed, roughly 14% were seen once. This sample was shared with a second study, whose subject was T cells in Graves' hyperthyroidism and ophthalmopathy.

The source was peripheral blood mononuclear cells (PBMCs), collected at new diagnosis, from a patient treated with antithyroid drugs. These receptors came from a man younger than 45 with Graves disease. CDR3s include the opening cysteine and the closing phenylalanine or tryptophan. The D gene is left open where the match is weak. Size tells how often a clone was seen (once, few, many) or the class of an expanded clone, and some rows leave it out.

v_gene: TRBV6-2/TRBV6-3
abundance: -
d_gene: -
j_gene: TRBJ1-5
len: 13
CDR3nt: TGTGCCAGCAGTCCCCTACCTCATCAGCCCCAGCATTTT
CDR3aa: CASSPLPHQPQHF

v_gene: TRBV7-9
abundance: many
d_gene: -
j_gene: TRBJ1-5
len: 15
CDR3nt: TGTGCCAGCAGCTTCACGGGGGGCGGCGAACAGCCCCAGCATTTT
CDR3aa: CASSFTGGGEQPQHF

v_gene: TRBV12-5
abundance: many
d_gene: -
j_gene: TRBJ1-2
len: 15
CDR3nt: TGTGCTAGTGGTCCCGCCATAGGTCTCGACCAGGGCTACACCTTC
CDR3aa: CASGPAIGLDQGYTF

v_gene: TRBV7-3
abundance: many
d_gene: -
j_gene: TRBJ1-1
len: 13
CDR3nt: TGTGCCAGCAGCTTCACCGTGAACACTGAAGCTTTCTTT
CDR3aa: CASSFTVNTEAFF

v_gene: TRBV29-1
abundance: -
d_gene: -
j_gene: TRBJ2-7
len: 13
CDR3nt: TGCAGCGTTGTTAGGCAGGGAACCTACGAGCAGTACTTC
CDR3aa: CSVVRQGTYEQYF

v_gene: TRBV6-1
abundance: -
d_gene: TRBD2
j_gene: TRBJ2-1
len: 13
CDR3nt: TGTGCCAGCAGTGTGCTAGCGGGGAGGGAGCAGTTCTTC
CDR3aa: CASSVLAGREQFF

v_gene: TRBV13
abundance: -
d_gene: TRBD2
j_gene: TRBJ2-1
len: 16
CDR3nt: TGTGCCAGCAGCTTAGGTGGGCTAGCGGGGTACAATGAGCAGTTCTTC
CDR3aa: CASSLGGLAGYNEQFF

v_gene: TRBV10-3
abundance: few
d_gene: -
j_gene: TRBJ2-3
len: 15
CDR3nt: TGTGCCATCAGTGGGAAACAGGGAGGCGGAGATACGCAGTATTTT
CDR3aa: CAISGKQGGGDTQYF

v_gene: TRBV6-2/TRBV6-3
abundance: few
d_gene: -
j_gene: TRBJ1-5
len: 14
CDR3nt: TGTGCCAGCAGTTTTCCCCAGGGGCATCAGCCCCAGCATTTT
CDR3aa: CASSFPQGHQPQHF

v_gene: TRBV12-3/TRBV12-4
abundance: many
d_gene: -
j_gene: TRBJ1-3
len: 13
CDR3nt: TGTGCCAGCAGGCCCGTCTCTGGAAACACCATATATTTT
CDR3aa: CASRPVSGNTIYF